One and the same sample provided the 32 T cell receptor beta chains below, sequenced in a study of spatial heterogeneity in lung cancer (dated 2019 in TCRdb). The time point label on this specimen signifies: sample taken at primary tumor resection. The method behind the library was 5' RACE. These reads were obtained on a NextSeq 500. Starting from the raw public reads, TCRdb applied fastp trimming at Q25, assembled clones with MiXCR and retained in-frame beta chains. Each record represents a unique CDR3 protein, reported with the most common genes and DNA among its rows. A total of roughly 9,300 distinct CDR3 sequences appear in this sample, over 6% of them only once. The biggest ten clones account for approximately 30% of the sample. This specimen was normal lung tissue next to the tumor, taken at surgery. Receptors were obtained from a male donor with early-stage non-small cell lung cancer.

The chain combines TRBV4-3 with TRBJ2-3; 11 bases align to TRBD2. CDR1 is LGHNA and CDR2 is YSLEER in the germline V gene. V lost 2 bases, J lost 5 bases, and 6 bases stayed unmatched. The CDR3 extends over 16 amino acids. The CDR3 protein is CASSQTSGRRGDTQYF. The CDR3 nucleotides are TGCGCCAGCAGCCAAACTAGCGGGAGACGAGGAGATACGCAGTATTTT.

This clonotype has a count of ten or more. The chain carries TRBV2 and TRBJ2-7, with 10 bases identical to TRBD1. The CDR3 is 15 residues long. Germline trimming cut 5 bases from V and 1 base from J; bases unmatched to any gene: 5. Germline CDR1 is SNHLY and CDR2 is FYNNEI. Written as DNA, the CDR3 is TGTGCCAGCAGTCCTAGGACAGGGGGATCCTACGAGCAGTACTTC. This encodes CASSPRTGGSYEQYF.

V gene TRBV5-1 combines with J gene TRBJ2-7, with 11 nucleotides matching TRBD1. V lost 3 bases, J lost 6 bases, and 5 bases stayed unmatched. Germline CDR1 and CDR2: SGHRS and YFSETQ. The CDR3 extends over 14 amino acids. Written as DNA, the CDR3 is TGCGCCAGCAGCTGGGGGACAGGGGGAAGCGAGCAGTACTTC. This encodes CASSWGTGGSEQYF.

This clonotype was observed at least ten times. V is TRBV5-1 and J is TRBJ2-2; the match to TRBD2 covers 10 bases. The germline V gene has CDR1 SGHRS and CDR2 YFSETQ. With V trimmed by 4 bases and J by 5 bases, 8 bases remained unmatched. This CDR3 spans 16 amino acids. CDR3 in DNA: TGCGCCAGCAGCCCCTGGACTAGCGGAATAACCGGGGAGCTGTTTTTT. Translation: CASSPWTSGITGELFF.

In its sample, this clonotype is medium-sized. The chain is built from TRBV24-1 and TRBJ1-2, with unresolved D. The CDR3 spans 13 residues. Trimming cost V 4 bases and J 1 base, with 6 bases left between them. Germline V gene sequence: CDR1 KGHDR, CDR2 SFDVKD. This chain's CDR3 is CATSDQDNYGYTF. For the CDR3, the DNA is TGTGCCACCAGTGACCAAGATAACTATGGCTACACCTTC.

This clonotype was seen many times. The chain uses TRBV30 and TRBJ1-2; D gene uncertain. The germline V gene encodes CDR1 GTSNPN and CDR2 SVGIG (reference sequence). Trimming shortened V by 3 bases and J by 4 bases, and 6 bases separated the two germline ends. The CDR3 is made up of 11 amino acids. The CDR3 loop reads CAWSESYGYTF. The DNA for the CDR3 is TGTGCCTGGAGCGAGAGCTATGGCTACACCTTC.

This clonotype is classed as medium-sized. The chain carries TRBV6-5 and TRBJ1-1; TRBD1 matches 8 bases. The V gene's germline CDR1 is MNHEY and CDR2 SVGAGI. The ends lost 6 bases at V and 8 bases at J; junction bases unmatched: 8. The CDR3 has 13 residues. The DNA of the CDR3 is TGTGCCAGCAGAGAGACAGGGGTCGCCGAAGCTTTCTTT. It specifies CASRETGVAEAFF.

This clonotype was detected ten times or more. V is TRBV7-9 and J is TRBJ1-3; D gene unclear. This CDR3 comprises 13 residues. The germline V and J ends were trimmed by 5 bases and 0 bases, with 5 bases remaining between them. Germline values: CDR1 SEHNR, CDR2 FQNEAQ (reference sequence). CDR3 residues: CASSTYSGNTIYF. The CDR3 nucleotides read TGTGCCAGCAGCACATACTCTGGAAACACCATATATTTT.

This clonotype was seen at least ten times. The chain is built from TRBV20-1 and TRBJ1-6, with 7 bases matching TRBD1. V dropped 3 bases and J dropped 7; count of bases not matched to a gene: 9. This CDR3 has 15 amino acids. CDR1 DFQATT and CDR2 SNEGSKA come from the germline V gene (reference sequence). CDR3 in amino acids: CSARAQGLRNSPLHF. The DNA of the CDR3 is TGCAGTGCTAGGGCACAGGGGTTACGGAATTCACCCCTCCACTTT.

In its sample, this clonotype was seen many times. Written as DNA, the CDR3 is TGTGCCAGCAGCTTACAAGAGACCCAGTACTTC. It yields the protein CASSLQETQYF. The chain combines TRBV7-2 with TRBJ2-5; D gene ambiguous. Trimming stripped 2 bases from V and 2 bases from J, with 0 bases between. The CDR3 spans 11 residues. The germline V gene encodes CDR1 SGHTA and CDR2 FQGNSA.

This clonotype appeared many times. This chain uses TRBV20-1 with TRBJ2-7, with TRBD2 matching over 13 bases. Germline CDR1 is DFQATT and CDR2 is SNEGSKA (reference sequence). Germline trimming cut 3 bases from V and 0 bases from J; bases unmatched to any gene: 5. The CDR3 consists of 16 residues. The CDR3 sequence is CSASGTSGTSSYEQYF. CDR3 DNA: TGCAGTGCTAGTGGGACTAGCGGGACGAGCTCCTACGAGCAGTACTTC.

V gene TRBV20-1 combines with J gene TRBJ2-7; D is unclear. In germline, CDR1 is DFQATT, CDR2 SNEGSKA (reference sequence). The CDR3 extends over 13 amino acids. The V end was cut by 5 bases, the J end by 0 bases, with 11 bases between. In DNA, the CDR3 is TGCAGTGCTCCAGCGCAAAGCTCCTACGAGCAGTACTTC. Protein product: CSAPAQSSYEQYF.

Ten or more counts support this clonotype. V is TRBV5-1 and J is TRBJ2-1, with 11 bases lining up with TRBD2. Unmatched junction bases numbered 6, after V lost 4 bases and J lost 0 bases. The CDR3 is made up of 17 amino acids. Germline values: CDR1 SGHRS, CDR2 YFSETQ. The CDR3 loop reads CASSHTSGSVSYNEQFF. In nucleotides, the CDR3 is TGCGCCAGCAGCCATACTAGCGGGAGCGTCTCCTACAATGAGCAGTTCTTC.

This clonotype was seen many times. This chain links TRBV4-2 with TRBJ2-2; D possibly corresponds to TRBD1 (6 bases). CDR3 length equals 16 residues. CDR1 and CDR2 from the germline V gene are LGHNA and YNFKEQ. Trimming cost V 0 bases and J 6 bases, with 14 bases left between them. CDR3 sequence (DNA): TGTGCCAGCAGCCAAGATCTTGCAGGGGCGGCCGGGGAGCTGTTTTTT. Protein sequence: CASSQDLAGAAGELFF.

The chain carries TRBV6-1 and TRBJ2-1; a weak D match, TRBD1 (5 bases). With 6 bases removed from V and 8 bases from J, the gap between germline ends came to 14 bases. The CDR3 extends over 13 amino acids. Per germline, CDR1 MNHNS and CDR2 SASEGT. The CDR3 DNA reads TGTGCCAGCAGGATAGGGGTCTATGATGAGCAGTTCTTC. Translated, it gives CASRIGVYDEQFF.

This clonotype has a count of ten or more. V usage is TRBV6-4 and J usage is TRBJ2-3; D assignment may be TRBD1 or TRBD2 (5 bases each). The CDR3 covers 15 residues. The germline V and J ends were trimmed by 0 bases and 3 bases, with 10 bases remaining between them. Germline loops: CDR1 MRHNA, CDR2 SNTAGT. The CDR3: CASSDSTGATDTQYF. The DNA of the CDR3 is TGTGCCAGCAGTGACTCGACCGGGGCTACAGATACGCAGTATTTT.

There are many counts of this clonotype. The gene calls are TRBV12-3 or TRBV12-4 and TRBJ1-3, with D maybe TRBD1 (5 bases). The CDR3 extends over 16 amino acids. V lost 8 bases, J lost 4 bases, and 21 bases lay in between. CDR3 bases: TGTGCCAGCCAGGGCGGGGTGAGAGGTCGCGGAAACACCATATATTTT. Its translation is CASQGGVRGRGNTIYF.

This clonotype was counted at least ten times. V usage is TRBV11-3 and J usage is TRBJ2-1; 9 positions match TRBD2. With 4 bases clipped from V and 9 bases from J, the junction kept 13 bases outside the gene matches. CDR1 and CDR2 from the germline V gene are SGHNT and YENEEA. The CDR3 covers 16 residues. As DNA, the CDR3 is TGTGCCAGCAGCTCTAGAGTTAGCGGGAGAGTTCCTGAGCAGTTCTTC. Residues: CASSSRVSGRVPEQFF.

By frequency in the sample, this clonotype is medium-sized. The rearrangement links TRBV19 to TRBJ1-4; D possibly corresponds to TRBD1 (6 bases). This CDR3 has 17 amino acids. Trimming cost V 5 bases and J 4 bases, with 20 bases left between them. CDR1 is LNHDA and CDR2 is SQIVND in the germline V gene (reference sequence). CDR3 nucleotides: TGTGCCAGTAGTGTCGGTCCCGGACAGCTCGATAATGAAAAACTGTTTTTT. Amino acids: CASSVGPGQLDNEKLFF.

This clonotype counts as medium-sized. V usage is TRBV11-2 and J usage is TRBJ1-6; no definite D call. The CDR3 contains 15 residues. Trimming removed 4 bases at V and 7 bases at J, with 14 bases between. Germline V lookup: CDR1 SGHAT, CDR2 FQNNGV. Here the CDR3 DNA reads TGTGCCAGCAGCTGGACTCCCGGGCGGAATTCACCCCTCCACTTT. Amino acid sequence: CASSWTPGRNSPLHF.

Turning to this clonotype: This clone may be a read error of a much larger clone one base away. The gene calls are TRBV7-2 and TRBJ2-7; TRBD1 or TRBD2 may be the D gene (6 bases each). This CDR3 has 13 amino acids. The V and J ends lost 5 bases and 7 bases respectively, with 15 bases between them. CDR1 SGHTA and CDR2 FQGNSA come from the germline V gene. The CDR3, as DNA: TGTGCCAGCAGCCGGGGGCCAGTATGGGAGCAGTACTTC. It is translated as CASSRGPVWEQYF.

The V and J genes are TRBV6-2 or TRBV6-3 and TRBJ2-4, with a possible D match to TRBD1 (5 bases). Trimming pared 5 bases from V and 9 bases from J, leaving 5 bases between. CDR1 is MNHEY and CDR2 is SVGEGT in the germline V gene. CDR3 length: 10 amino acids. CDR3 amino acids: CASSDSIQYF. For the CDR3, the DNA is TGTGCCAGCAGTGACAGCATTCAGTACTTC.

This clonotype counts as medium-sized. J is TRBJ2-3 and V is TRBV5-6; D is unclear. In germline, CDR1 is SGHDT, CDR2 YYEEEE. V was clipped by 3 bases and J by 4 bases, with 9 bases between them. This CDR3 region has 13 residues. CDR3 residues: CASSSRPADTQYF. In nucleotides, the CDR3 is TGTGCCAGCAGCTCCCGTCCCGCAGATACGCAGTATTTT. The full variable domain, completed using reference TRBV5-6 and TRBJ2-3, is DAGVTQSPTHLIKTRGQQVTLRCSPKSGHDTVSWYQQALGQGPQFIFQYYEEEERQRGNFPDRFSGHQFPNYSSELNVNALLLGDSALYLCASSSRPADTQYFGPGTRLTVL.

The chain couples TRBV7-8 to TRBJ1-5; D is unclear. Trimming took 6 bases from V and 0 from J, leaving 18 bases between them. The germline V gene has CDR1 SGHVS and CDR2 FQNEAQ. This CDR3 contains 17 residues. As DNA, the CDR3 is TGTGCCAGCAGTCCGATCCGACGAGGAATTAGCAATCAGCCCCAGCATTTT. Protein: CASSPIRRGISNQPQHF.

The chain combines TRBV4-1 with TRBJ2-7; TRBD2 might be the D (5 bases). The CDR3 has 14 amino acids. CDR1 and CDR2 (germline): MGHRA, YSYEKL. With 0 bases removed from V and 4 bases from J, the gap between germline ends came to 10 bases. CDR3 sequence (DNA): TGCGCCAGCAGCCAAGAACGGGGTATGTACGAGCAGTACTTC. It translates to CASSQERGMYEQYF.

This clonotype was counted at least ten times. The CDR3 sequence: CSVVRGLGEQYF. Written as DNA, the CDR3 is TGCAGCGTTGTCAGGGGGCTGGGGGAGCAGTACTTC. The V and J genes are TRBV29-1 and TRBJ2-7, with 8 bases identical to TRBD1. V shed 4 bases and J 7 bases; nucleotides not matched to a gene: 6. The CDR3 has 12 residues. The germline CDR1 and CDR2 sequences are SQVTM and ANQGSEA.

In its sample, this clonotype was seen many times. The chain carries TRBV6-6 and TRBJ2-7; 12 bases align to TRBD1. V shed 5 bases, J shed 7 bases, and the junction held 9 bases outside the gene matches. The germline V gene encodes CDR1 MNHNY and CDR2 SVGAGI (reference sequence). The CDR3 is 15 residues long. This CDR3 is CASSPPGQGAKEQYF. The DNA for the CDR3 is TGTGCCAGCAGTCCCCCGGGACAGGGGGCAAAAGAGCAGTACTTC.

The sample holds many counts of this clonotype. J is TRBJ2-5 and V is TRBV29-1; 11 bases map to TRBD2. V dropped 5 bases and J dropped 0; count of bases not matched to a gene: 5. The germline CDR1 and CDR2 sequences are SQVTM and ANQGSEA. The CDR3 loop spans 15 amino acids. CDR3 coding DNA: TGCAGCGTTCCGACTAGCGGGATAAACCAAGAGACCCAGTACTTC. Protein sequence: CSVPTSGINQETQYF.

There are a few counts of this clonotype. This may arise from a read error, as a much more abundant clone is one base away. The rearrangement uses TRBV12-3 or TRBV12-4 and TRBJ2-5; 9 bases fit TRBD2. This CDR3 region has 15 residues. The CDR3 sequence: CASSHHTSAGGTQHF. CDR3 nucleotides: TGTGCCAGCAGTCATCATACTTCGGCGGGGGGGACCCAGCACTTC.

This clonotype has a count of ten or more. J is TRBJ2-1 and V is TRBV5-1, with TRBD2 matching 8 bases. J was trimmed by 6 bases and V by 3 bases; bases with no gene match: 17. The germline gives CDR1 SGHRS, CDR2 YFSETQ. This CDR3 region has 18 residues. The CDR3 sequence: CASSSNLLTSATFNEQFF. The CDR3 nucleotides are TGCGCCAGCAGCTCAAACCTCCTGACTAGCGCCACGTTCAATGAGCAGTTCTTC.

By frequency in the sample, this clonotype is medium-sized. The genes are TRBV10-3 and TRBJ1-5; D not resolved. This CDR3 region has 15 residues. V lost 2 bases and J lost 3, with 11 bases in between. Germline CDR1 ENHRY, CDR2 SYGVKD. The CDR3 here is CAISEVYVDNQPQHF. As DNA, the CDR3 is TGTGCCATCAGTGAGGTATACGTTGACAATCAGCCCCAGCATTTT.

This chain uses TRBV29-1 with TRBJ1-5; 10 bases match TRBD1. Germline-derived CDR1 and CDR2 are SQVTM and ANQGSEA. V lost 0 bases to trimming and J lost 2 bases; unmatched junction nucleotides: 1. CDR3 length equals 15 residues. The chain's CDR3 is CSVEEGTGGNQPQHF. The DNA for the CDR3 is TGCAGCGTTGAAGAAGGGACAGGGGGCAATCAGCCCCAGCATTTT.